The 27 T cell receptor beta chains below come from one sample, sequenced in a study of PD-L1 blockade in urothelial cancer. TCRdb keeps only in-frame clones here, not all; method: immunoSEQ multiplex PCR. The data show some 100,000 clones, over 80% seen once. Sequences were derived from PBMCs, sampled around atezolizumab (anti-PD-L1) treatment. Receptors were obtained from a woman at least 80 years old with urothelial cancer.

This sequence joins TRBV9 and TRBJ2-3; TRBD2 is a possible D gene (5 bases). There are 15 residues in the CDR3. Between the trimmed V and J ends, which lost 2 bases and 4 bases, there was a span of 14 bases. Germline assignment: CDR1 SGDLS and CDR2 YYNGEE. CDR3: CASSVDVGAADTQYF. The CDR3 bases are TGTGCCAGCAGCGTCGATGTGGGAGCGGCAGATACGCAGTATTTT.

The CDR3 nucleotides are TGTGCCAGCAGCCCTGGGGGGACGGTTAACACTGAAGCTTTCTTT. It is translated as CASSPGGTVNTEAFF. The chain couples TRBV5-4 to TRBJ1-1; perhaps TRBD1 as D (5 bases). Germline assignment: CDR1 SGHNT and CDR2 YYREEE (reference sequence). The CDR3 loop spans 15 amino acids. V lost 4 bases to trimming and J lost 2 bases, with 15 bases between them.

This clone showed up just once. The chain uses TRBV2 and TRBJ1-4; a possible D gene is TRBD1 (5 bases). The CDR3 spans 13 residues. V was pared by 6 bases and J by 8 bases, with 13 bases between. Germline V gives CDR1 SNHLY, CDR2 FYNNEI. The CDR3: CASRRQGGEKLFF. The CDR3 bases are TGTGCCAGCAGAAGGCAGGGCGGAGAAAAACTGTTTTTT. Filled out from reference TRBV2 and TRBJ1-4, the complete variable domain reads EPEVTQTPSHQVTQMGQEVILRCVPISNHLYFYWYRQILGQKVEFLVSFYNNEISEKSEIFDDQFSVERPDGSNFTLKIRSTKLEDSAMYFCASRRQGGEKLFFGSGTQLSVL.

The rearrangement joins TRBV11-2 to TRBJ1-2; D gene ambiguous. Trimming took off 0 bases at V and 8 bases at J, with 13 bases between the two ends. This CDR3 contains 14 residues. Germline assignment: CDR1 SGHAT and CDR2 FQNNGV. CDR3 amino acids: CASSLDVAGRGYTF. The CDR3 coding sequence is TGTGCCAGCAGCTTAGATGTGGCGGGGAGGGGCTACACCTTC.

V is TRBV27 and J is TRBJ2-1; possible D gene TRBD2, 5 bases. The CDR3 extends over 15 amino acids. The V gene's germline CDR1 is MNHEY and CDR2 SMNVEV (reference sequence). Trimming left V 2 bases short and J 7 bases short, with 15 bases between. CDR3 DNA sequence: TGTGCCAGCAGTTTAGGAGCCCTAGCAAAGAATGAGCAGTTCTTC. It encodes CASSLGALAKNEQFF.

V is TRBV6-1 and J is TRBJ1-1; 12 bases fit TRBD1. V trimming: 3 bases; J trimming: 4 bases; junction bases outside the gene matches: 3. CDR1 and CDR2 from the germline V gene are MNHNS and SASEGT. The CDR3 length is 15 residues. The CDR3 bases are TGTGCCAGCAGTGAGAGGGGACAGGGGGCCACTGAAGCTTTCTTT. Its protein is CASSERGQGATEAFF.

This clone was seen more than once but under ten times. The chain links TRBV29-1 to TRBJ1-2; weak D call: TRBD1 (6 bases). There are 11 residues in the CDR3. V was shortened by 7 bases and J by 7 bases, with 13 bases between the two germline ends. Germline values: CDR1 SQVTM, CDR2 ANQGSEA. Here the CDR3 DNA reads TGCAGCGGTGCGGGGGCGCGTGGCTACACCTTC. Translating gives CSGAGARGYTF.

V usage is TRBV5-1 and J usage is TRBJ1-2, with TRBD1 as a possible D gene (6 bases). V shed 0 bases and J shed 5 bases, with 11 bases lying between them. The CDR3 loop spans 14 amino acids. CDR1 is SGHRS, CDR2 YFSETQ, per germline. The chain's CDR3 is CASSLVGGEYGYTF. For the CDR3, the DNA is TGCGCCAGCAGCTTGGTAGGGGGAGAATATGGCTACACCTTC.

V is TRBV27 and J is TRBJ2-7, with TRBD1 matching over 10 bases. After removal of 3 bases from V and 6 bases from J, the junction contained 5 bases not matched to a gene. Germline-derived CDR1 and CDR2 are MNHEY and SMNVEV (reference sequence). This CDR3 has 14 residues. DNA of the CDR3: TGTGCCAGCAGTTTCTGGGGACAGGGGCCCGAGCAGTACTTC. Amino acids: CASSFWGQGPEQYF.

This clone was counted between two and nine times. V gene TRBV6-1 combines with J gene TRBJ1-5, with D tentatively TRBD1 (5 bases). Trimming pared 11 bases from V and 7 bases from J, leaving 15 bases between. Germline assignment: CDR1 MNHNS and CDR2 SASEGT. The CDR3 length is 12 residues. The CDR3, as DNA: TGTGCCGGAGGGGTTCTCTACCAGCCCCAGCATTTT. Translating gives CAGGVLYQPQHF.

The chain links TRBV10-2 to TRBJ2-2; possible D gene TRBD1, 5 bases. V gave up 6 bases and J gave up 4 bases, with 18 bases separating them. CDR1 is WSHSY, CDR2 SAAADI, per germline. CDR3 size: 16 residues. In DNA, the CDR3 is TGCGCCAGCAGGGTCGCGGAAGGGGCTACCACCGGGGAGCTGTTTTTT. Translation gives CASRVAEGATTGELFF.

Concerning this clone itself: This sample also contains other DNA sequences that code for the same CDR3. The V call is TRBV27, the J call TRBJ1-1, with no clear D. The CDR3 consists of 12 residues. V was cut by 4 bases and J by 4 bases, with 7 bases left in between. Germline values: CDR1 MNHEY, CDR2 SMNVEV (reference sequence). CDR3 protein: CASSSTGTEAFF. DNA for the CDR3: TGTGCCAGCAGTTCGACTGGCACTGAAGCTTTCTTT.

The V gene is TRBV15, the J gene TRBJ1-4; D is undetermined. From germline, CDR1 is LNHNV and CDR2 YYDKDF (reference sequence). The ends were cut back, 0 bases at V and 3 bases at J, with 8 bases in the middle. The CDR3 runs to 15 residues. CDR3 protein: CATSRDGSANEKLFF. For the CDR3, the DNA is TGTGCCACCAGCAGAGATGGAAGCGCTAATGAAAAACTGTTTTTT.

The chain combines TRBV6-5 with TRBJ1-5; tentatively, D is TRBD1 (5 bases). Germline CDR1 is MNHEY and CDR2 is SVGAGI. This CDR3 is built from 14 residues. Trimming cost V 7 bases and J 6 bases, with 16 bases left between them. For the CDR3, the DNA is TGTGCCAGCAAGAGCGGGGCGCAGACTCAGCCCCAGCATTTT. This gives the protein CASKSGAQTQPQHF.

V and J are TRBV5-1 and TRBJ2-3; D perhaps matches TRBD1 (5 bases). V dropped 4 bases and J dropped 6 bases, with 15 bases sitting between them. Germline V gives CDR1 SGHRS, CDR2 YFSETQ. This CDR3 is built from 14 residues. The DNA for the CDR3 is TGCGCCAGCAGCCCCGCACGCGCAGGGGATACGCAGTATTTT. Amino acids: CASSPARAGDTQYF.

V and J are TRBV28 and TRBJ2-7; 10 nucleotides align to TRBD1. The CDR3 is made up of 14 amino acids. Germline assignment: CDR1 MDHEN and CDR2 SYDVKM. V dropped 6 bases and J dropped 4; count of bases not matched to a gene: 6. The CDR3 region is CASRGTGVSYEQYF. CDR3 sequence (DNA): TGTGCCAGCAGGGGGACAGGGGTTTCGTACGAGCAGTACTTC.

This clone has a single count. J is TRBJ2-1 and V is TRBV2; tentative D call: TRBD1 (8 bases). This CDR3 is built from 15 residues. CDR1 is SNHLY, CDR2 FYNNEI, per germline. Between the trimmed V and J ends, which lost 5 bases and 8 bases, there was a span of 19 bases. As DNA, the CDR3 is TGTGCCAGCAGTCGAGACAGGGGCGGGGGCGATGAGCAGTTCTTC. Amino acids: CASSRDRGGGDEQFF.

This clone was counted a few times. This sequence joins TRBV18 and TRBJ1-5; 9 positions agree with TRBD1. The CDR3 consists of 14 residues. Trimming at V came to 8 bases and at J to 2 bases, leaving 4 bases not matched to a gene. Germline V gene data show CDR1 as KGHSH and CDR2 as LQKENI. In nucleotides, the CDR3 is TGTGCCAGCACCCGGACAGGGGGCAATCAGCCCCAGCATTTT. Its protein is CASTRTGGNQPQHF.

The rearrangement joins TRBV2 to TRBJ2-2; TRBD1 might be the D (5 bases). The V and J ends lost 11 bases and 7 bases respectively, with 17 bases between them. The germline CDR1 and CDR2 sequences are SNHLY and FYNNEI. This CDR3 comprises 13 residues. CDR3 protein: CASLQGEGGELFF. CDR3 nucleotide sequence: TGTGCCTCCCTCCAGGGCGAAGGCGGGGAGCTGTTTTTT.

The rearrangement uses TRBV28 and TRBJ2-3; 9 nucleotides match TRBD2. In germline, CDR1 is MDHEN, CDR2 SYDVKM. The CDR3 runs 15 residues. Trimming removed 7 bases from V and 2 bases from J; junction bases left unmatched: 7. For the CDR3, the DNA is TGTGCCAGCAAGGGGGGCGGGAGGGACACAGATACGCAGTATTTT. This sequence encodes CASKGGGRDTDTQYF.

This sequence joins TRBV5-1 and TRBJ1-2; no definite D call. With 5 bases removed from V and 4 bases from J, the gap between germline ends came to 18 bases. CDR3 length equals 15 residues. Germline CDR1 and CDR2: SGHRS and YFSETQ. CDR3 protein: CASSSEGLSAYGYTF. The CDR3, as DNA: TGCGCCAGCAGTTCGGAGGGTCTCTCTGCCTATGGCTACACCTTC. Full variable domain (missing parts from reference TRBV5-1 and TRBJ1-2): KAGVTQTPRYLIKTRGQQVTLSCSPISGHRSVSWYQQTPGQGLQFLFEYFSETQRNKGNFPGRFSGRQFSNSRSEMNVSTLELGDSALYLCASSSEGLSAYGYTFGSGTRLTVV.

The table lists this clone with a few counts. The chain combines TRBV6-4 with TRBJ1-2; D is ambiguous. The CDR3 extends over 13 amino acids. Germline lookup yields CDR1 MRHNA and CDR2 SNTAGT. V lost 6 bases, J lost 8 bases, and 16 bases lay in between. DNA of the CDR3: TGTGCCAGCAGCCCCATAAGCGGGGTAGGCTACACCTTC. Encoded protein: CASSPISGVGYTF.

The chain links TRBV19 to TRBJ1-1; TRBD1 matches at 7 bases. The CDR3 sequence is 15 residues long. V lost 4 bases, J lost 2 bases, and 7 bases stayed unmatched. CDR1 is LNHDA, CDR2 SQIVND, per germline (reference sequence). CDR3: CASSTLGQQNTEAFF. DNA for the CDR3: TGTGCCAGTAGTACCTTGGGACAGCAAAACACTGAAGCTTTCTTT. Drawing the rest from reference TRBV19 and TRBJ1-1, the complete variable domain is DGGITQSPKYLFRKEGQNVTLSCEQNLNHDAMYWYRQDPGQGLRLIYYSQIVNDFQKGDIAEGYSVSREKKESFPLTVTSAQKNPTAFYLCASSTLGQQNTEAFFGQGTRLTVV.

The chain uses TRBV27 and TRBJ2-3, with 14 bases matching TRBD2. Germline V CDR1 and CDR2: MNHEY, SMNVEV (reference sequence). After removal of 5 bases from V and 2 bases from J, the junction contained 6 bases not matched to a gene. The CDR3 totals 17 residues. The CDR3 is CASSQRTSGRPTDTQYF. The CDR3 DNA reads TGTGCCAGCAGTCAACGGACTAGCGGGAGGCCCACAGATACGCAGTATTTT.

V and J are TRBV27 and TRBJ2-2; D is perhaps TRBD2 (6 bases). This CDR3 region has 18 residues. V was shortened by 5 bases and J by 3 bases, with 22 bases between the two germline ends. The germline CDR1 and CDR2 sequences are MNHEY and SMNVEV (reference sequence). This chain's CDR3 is CASSTSYDLAVYTGELFF. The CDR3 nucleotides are TGTGCCAGCAGTACTAGCTACGACCTGGCTGTTTACACCGGGGAGCTGTTTTTT.

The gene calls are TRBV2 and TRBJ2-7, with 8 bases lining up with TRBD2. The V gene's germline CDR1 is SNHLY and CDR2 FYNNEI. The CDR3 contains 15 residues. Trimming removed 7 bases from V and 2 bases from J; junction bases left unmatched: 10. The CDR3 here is CASNHLAGQPYEQYF. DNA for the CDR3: TGTGCCAGCAATCATTTAGCGGGACAACCCTACGAGCAGTACTTC.

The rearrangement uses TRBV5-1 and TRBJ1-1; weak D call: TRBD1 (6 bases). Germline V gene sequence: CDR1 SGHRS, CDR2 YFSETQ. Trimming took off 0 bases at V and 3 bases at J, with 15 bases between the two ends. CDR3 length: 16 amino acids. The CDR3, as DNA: TGCGCCAGCAGCTTGGACGGGGGGGCCGAGGACACTGAAGCTTTCTTT. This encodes CASSLDGGAEDTEAFF.